This T cell receptor beta chain was sequenced in a study of neurological immune-mediated disorders. This clonotype was detected ten times or more. This CDR3 is 13 amino acids long. CDR1 and CDR2 (germline): SGHTA, FQGTGA. The germline V and J ends were trimmed by 5 bases and 1 base, with 8 bases remaining between them. By 5'RACE with 10-nucleotide random UMIs, the cDNA was made. TCRdb reanalysed the 5' RACE reads using MiXCR and keeps one entry per CDR3 protein. The sample holds about 46,000 distinct CDR3 sequences; roughly 4.1% are singletons and the top ten take approximately 5.7%. This TCR was recovered from a woman in her fifties or sixties with multiple sclerosis. J is TRBJ1-1 and V is TRBV7-3; D is undetermined. The sequencing sample was made of PBMCs. CDR3 sequence (DNA): TGTGCCAGCAGCCTCGATCCGAACACTGAAGCTTTCTTT. Residues: CASSLDPNTEAFF.